Listed here is a single T cell receptor beta chain. Its antigen is currently unknown. Sequencing was performed with immunoSEQ multiplex PCR; in TCRdb, only in-frame clones are kept and a portion is missing. The sample contains some 1,500 clones, roughly 22% of which appear only once. CDR1 is LNHDA and CDR2 is SQIVND in the germline V gene (reference sequence). The CDR3 is 13 residues long. The germline V and J ends were trimmed by 8 bases and 0 bases, with 7 bases remaining between them. The sample is drawn from a study of T cells in localized non-small cell lung cancer. Study-wide results and caveats: Higher adjacent-lung clonality was associated with shorter survival.

This sequence originates from a man between 18 and 55 years old with stage I lung adenocarcinoma. The chain joins TRBV19 to TRBJ2-2; TRBD1 might be the D (5 bases). The specimen was normal lung tissue next to the tumor, collected before any cancer treatment. The CDR3 DNA is TGTGCCAGTTCGGACACGAACACCGGGGAGCTGTTTTTT. Protein sequence: CASSDTNTGELFF.